This T cell receptor (beta chain) was identified in a study of shared clonotypes between healthy human individuals. Study details: Donor ages ranged 18 to 49 years: a couple of women, a few men.

CD4+ cells yielded CD45RA+ naive and CD45RA-negative memory subsets. Generated by immunoSEQ multiplex PCR, the TCRdb table keeps only in-frame clones and is missing some. Of some 2,500,000 clones listed, around 93% are singletons. This clone was seen once. This CDR3 comprises 14 residues. The V gene's germline CDR1 is KGHSH and CDR2 LQKENI. V was pared by 3 bases and J by 9 bases, with 4 bases of the junction left unmatched. The sequencing sample was made of naive CD4+ T cells from PBMCs. Subset noted: CD45RA+ positively selected. V and J are TRBV18 and TRBJ1-6, with 8 bases fitting TRBD1. The receptor's source is a man younger than 35 in good health. Some clones in this sample may be carry-over from other donors' samples. The CDR3 bases are TGTGCCAGCTCACCGACAGGGGTTCGTTCACCCCTCCACTTT. Its translation: CASSPTGVRSPLHF.